The 18 T cell receptor beta chains reported below all come from one sample, sequenced in a study of OX40 agonist ivuxolimab in advanced cancers. Assay used: immunoSEQ multiplex PCR; TCRdb lists only in-frame clones, some missing. The sample shows almost 85,000 clones, about 88% of them seen only once. The sequencing used CD4+ or CD8+ T cells sorted from blood, collected in a trial of the OX40 agonist ivuxolimab. Receptors originate from an adult with an advanced solid tumor such as melanoma, head and neck, liver or kidney cancer.

This chain connects TRBV28 to TRBJ1-4, with 9 bases lining up with TRBD1. CDR1 and CDR2 from the germline V gene are MDHEN and SYDVKM. Trimming took 6 bases from V and 8 from J; bases not matched to a gene: 10. CDR3 length: 15 amino acids. DNA of the CDR3: TGTGCCAGCAGCCCCGGGGGACAGGGCGAAGAAAAACTGTTTTTT. Translated: CASSPGGQGEEKLFF.

The J gene is TRBJ2-2, the V gene TRBV5-1; D not certain. This CDR3 has 15 residues. Trimming took 5 bases from V and 4 from J, leaving 15 bases between them. In germline, CDR1 is SGHRS, CDR2 YFSETQ. The CDR3 sequence is CASRQGPVGTGELFF. The CDR3 coding sequence is TGCGCCAGCAGACAAGGGCCGGTGGGCACCGGGGAGCTGTTTTTT.

The chain links TRBV5-4 to TRBJ1-2; D is perhaps TRBD1 (5 bases). Germline V CDR1 and CDR2: SGHNT, YYREEE (reference sequence). With 0 bases removed from V and 2 bases from J, the gap between germline ends came to 11 bases. CDR3 length: 15 residues. CDR3 protein: CASSLVVGQNYGYTF. The CDR3 DNA follows: TGTGCCAGCAGCTTGGTGGTGGGGCAGAACTATGGCTACACCTTC.

This clone was picked up one time. The rearrangement joins TRBV19 to TRBJ2-4, with TRBD1 identical over 7 bases. J was trimmed by 3 bases and V by 3 bases; bases with no gene match: 8. CDR1 and CDR2 from the germline V gene are LNHDA and SQIVND (reference sequence). The CDR3 has 16 residues. CDR3 protein: CASSIVTGMGKNIQYF. CDR3 coding DNA: TGTGCCAGTAGTATCGTGACAGGGATGGGCAAAAACATTCAGTACTTC.

The genes are TRBV6-4 and TRBJ1-2, with a weak D call TRBD1 (6 bases). There are 14 residues in the CDR3. Germline values: CDR1 MRHNA, CDR2 SNTAGT. V lost 2 bases and J lost 2, with 9 bases in between. The CDR3 sequence: CASSDGGQNYGYTF. DNA of the CDR3: TGTGCCAGCAGTGACGGAGGACAGAACTATGGCTACACCTTC.

The chain employs TRBV5-1 and TRBJ2-3, with no clear D. Trimming removed 0 bases from V and 4 bases from J, with 12 bases in between. Germline CDR1 reads SGHRS; CDR2 reads YFSETQ. CDR3 length equals 15 residues. The CDR3 loop is CASSLEAPPADTQYF. The CDR3 bases are TGCGCCAGCAGCTTGGAAGCTCCCCCGGCAGATACGCAGTATTTT.

This chain links TRBV7-3 with TRBJ1-2, with D maybe TRBD1 (6 bases). Between the trimmed V and J ends, which lost 2 bases and 8 bases, there was a span of 12 bases. In germline, CDR1 is SGHTA, CDR2 FQGTGA. The CDR3 is 13 amino acids. CDR3 loop: CASSLYRDDGYTF. CDR3 bases: TGTGCCAGCAGCTTATACAGGGATGACGGCTACACCTTC.

In this sample, this clone turned up once. V is TRBV7-2 and J is TRBJ2-1; 13 positions match TRBD2. This CDR3 is built from 15 residues. Germline loops: CDR1 SGHTA, CDR2 FQGNSA. The V and J ends lost 1 base and 6 bases, in that order; junction bases with no gene match: 0. CDR3 DNA: TGTGCCAGCAGCTTAGGGACTAGCGGGAGCAATGAGCAGTTCTTC. Protein: CASSLGTSGSNEQFF.

V and J are TRBV28 and TRBJ1-2; a weak D match, TRBD1 (6 bases). The CDR3 sequence is 15 residues long. Germline CDR1 MDHEN, CDR2 SYDVKM. V lost 6 bases and J 4 bases, leaving 18 bases between the germline ends. The CDR3 loop is CASSITIGTSYGYTF. CDR3 in DNA: TGTGCCAGCAGCATCACGATTGGGACATCCTATGGCTACACCTTC.

The count of this clone is one. The rearrangement joins TRBV5-1 to TRBJ2-1; perhaps D is TRBD1 or TRBD2 (6 bases each). V was trimmed by 0 bases and J by 6 bases, leaving 22 bases between them. The CDR3 sequence is 18 residues long. In germline, CDR1 is SGHRS, CDR2 YFSETQ. This CDR3 reads CASSLASGRDAGVNEQFF. Written as DNA, the CDR3 is TGCGCCAGCAGCTTGGCTTCGGGGCGGGATGCAGGGGTCAATGAGCAGTTCTTC.

The sample holds a few counts of this clone. The V and J genes are TRBV6-5 and TRBJ1-2, with D possibly being TRBD1 (5 bases). The V and J ends lost 6 bases and 4 bases respectively, with 12 bases between them. Germline V CDR1 and CDR2: MNHEY, SVGAGI. The CDR3 sequence is 13 residues long. The CDR3 DNA reads TGTGCCAGCAGCACCGGGGGGGTCTATGGCTACACCTTC. It is translated as CASSTGGVYGYTF.

This rearrangement joins TRBV15 to TRBJ2-5; TRBD1 aligns across 9 bases. Germline assignment: CDR1 LNHNV and CDR2 YYDKDF (reference sequence). Trimming cost V 2 bases and J 5 bases; bases outside gene matches: 6. The CDR3 has 15 residues. The CDR3 loop is CATSRPTGGTETQYF. The CDR3 bases are TGTGCCACCAGCAGACCTACAGGGGGCACGGAGACCCAGTACTTC. The full variable domain, its missing parts supplied by reference TRBV15 and TRBJ2-5, is DAMVIQNPRYQVTQFGKPVTLSCSQTLNHNVMYWYQQKSSQAPKLLFHYYDKDFNNEADTPDNFQSRRPNTSFCFLDIRSPGLGDTAMYLCATSRPTGGTETQYFGPGTRLLVL.

The V call is TRBV5-1, the J call TRBJ1-1, with D unclear. V shed 1 base and J shed 1 base, with 5 bases lying between them. The CDR3 consists of 13 residues. Germline V gene sequence: CDR1 SGHRS, CDR2 YFSETQ. DNA of the CDR3: TGCGCCAGCAGCTTGCTAAAGAACACTGAAGCTTTCTTT. This encodes CASSLLKNTEAFF.

The chain is built from TRBV9 and TRBJ2-7, with D possibly being TRBD2 (6 bases). The CDR3 sequence is 18 residues long. Looked up from germline, CDR1 is SGDLS and CDR2 is YYNGEE. The V end was cut by 2 bases, the J end by 2 bases, with 23 bases between. CDR3 nucleotide sequence: TGTGCCAGCAGCGTCCCACCCTACGCGCGGGGTTTAGCCTACGAGCAGTACGTC. Translating it yields CASSVPPYARGLAYEQYV.

The V gene is TRBV5-6, the J gene TRBJ1-2; 7 bases line up with TRBD1. Germline V CDR1 and CDR2: SGHDT, YYEEEE. V lost 4 bases to trimming and J lost 4 bases; unmatched junction nucleotides: 4. This CDR3 contains 13 residues. The CDR3 DNA follows: TGTGCCAGCAGCCCCAGACAGGGCTATGGCTACACCTTC. Its protein product is CASSPRQGYGYTF.

In this sample, this clone turned up once. The chain links TRBV5-1 to TRBJ2-3; 9 bases align to TRBD2. The CDR3 has 17 residues. J was trimmed by 2 bases and V by 0 bases; bases with no gene match: 7. CDR1 and CDR2 (germline): SGHRS, YFSETQ. The CDR3 sequence: CASSLEGLAFLTDTQYF. CDR3 in DNA: TGCGCCAGCAGCTTGGAAGGACTAGCGTTCCTCACAGATACGCAGTATTTT.

The chain links TRBV5-1 to TRBJ2-6; D is unclear. This CDR3 has 15 amino acids. V was pared by 0 bases and J by 0 bases, with 4 bases between. Germline V gives CDR1 SGHRS, CDR2 YFSETQ. CDR3 in amino acids: CASSLVPSGANVLTF. The CDR3 nucleotides read TGCGCCAGCAGCTTGGTACCCTCTGGGGCCAACGTCCTGACTTTC. Full variable domain (outside the CDR3, taken from reference TRBV5-1 and TRBJ2-6): KAGVTQTPRYLIKTRGQQVTLSCSPISGHRSVSWYQQTPGQGLQFLFEYFSETQRNKGNFPGRFSGRQFSNSRSEMNVSTLELGDSALYLCASSLVPSGANVLTFGAGSRLTVL.

This clone appeared a single time. The V gene is TRBV5-1, the J gene TRBJ2-7, with 7 bases matching TRBD1. Trimming removed 5 bases from V and 7 bases from J; junction bases left unmatched: 18. CDR1 SGHRS and CDR2 YFSETQ come from the germline V gene. The CDR3 contains 16 residues. CDR3 sequence (DNA): TGCGCCAGCAGTGACCGAACAGGGGCCCGGATGGGTGAGCAGTACTTC. Protein: CASSDRTGARMGEQYF.